This TCR beta chain was recorded in a study of CD8 T cells in ankylosing spondylitis. This clonotype was observed a handful of times. The length of the CDR3 is 16 residues. Germline V lookup: CDR1 SGHAT, CDR2 FQNNGV. J lost 15 bases, V lost 5 bases, and 16 bases had no gene match. Libraries of TCR beta came from quantitative 5'-RACE with molecular barcodes. TCRdb passed the 5' RACE reads through MiXCR, listing each CDR3 protein once. Among around 320,000 distinct CDR3 sequences listed, less than 25% were seen once. This TCR came from a female donor with ankylosing spondylitis or in good health (not recorded which). The chain joins TRBV11-2 to TRBJ2-1; TRBD2 matches at 13 bases. Sequenced sample: blood, either unsorted or a sorted T cell fraction (not recorded which). This CDR3 reads CASSARLAGGPERWFF. In nucleotides, the CDR3 is TGTGCCAGCAGCGCCCGACTAGCGGGAGGACCGGAGCGTTGGTTCTTC.